This T cell receptor beta chain was found in a study of blood T cell repertoires in COVID-19. Per germline, CDR1 SGHRS and CDR2 YFSETQ. The CDR3 has 15 residues. V lost 0 bases to trimming and J lost 2 bases, with 10 bases between them. Sequenced by immunoSEQ multiplex PCR; TCRdb stores in-frame clones only, minus some. Of some 220,000 clones listed, under 85% were seen once; the top ten hold roughly 1.2%. The source of this sequence is a young woman with COVID-19, enrolled during active disease. This chain uses TRBV5-1 with TRBJ2-3; D not certain. Sequences were obtained from peripheral blood. The CDR3 DNA follows: TGCGCCAGCAGCTTGGTGTCAGAACACACAGATACGCAGTATTTT. Translation gives CASSLVSEHTDTQYF. Combining the CDR3 with reference TRBV5-1 and TRBJ2-3 gives the whole variable domain KAGVTQTPRYLIKTRGQQVTLSCSPISGHRSVSWYQQTPGQGLQFLFEYFSETQRNKGNFPGRFSGRQFSNSRSEMNVSTLELGDSALYLCASSLVSEHTDTQYFGPGTRLTVL.